These T cell receptor beta chains were read from a single sample in a study of T cell responses to AZD1222 COVID-19 vaccine. TCRdb's copy holds only in-frame clones and misses some; the assay was immunoSEQ multiplex PCR. The profile shows over 85,000 clones, about 89% of them singletons. The source was peripheral blood, collected on day 0 of AZD1222 vaccination. The source is an adult in good health. The CDR3 runs from the conserved cysteine through the conserved F or W. Fields, in order: J gene, V gene, clone size, D gene, CDR3 length, CDR3 DNA, CDR3 protein. A D gene is named only where the DNA matches it firmly. Rows may omit the clone size; those that give it use once, few, many or a size class.

TRBJ2-7	TRBV14	.	.	14	TGTGCCAGCAGTTGGGGGGGGGCCGCCCACGAGCAGTACTTC	CASSWGGAAHEQYF
TRBJ1-1	TRBV12-3/TRBV12-4	.	TRBD1	11	TGTGCCAGCACCCGACAGGGGGAAGCTTTCTTT	CASTRQGEAFF
TRBJ2-1	TRBV30	.	.	13	TGTGCCTGGGCAGTAGGCTCCTACAATGAGCAGTTCTTC	CAWAVGSYNEQFF
TRBJ1-1	TRBV28	once	.	13	TGTGCCAGCAGGGAACAGGGCGTCGGTGAAGCTTTCTTT	CASREQGVGEAFF
TRBJ1-1	TRBV6-6	.	TRBD1	15	TGTGCCAGCAGTCCCCGCCAGGACAGGGCCACTGAAGCTTTCTTT	CASSPRQDRATEAFF
TRBJ2-1	TRBV10-3	.	.	12	TGTGCCTCGACTAGGGGGGGCGATGAGCAGTTCTTC	CASTRGGDEQFF
TRBJ2-7	TRBV7-8	few	.	13	TGTGCCAGCAGCTTACCCCCCCGCTTAGAGCAGTACTTC	CASSLPPRLEQYF
TRBJ1-5	TRBV28	few	.	12	TGTGCCAGCAGTTTATGGGCCGGTCTGCGGCATTTT	CASSLWAGLRHF
TRBJ2-2	TRBV5-4	.	.	15	TGTGCCAGCAGCGTACCGGGGAGTGGCACCGGGGAGCTGTTTTTT	CASSVPGSGTGELFF
TRBJ2-5	TRBV5-1	.	.	13	TGCGCCAGCAGCTTGGGGAGTGGGGAGACCCAGTACTTC	CASSLGSGETQYF
TRBJ2-5	TRBV20-1	.	.	11	TGCAGTGCTACAGGGGTTGAGACCCAGTACTTC	CSATGVETQYF
TRBJ1-3	TRBV7-2	.	TRBD1	17	TGTGCCAGCAGCTTTCCGGGACAGGGAGGCTCTGGAAACACCATATATTTT	CASSFPGQGGSGNTIYF
TRBJ2-1	TRBV5-1	.	.	15	TGCGCCAGCAGCTGGATGGCAGGGTCCTACAATGAGCAGTTCTTC	CASSWMAGSYNEQFF
TRBJ1-5	TRBV5-6	.	.	15	TGTGCCAGCAGCCGTGGGCCGGGAGGCAATCAGCCCCAGCATTTT	CASSRGPGGNQPQHF
TRBJ1-1	TRBV11-1	.	TRBD1	15	TGTGCCAGCAGCTTATCCGGGACAGGGGGCACTGAAGCTTTCTTT	CASSLSGTGGTEAFF
TRBJ1-2	TRBV27	.	TRBD1	13	TGTGCCAGCAGCAGGGGGCATCCCTATGGCTACACCTTC	CASSRGHPYGYTF
TRBJ1-4	TRBV29-1	.	.	12	TGCAGCGGACTGGAACAGGATGAAAAACTGTTTTTT	CSGLEQDEKLFF
TRBJ2-1	TRBV29-1	.	.	16	TGCAGCGTTGTAGCGCAGACCGGGGCTGACTACAATGAGCAGTTCTTC	CSVVAQTGADYNEQFF
TRBJ1-6	TRBV5-1	.	TRBD1	14	TGCGCCAGCCGTTTGGGACAGGGCTTTTCACCCCTCCACTTT	CASRLGQGFSPLHF
TRBJ1-1	TRBV7-2	.	.	13	TGTGCCAGCCGGTTATGGACCGACACTGAAGCTTTCTTT	CASRLWTDTEAFF
TRBJ2-6	TRBV11-2	few	TRBD1	16	TGTGCCAGCAGCTTCCGGACAGGGGGCAATGCCAACGTCCTGACTTTC	CASSFRTGGNANVLTF
TRBJ1-5	TRBV7-4	.	.	13	TGTGCCAGCAGCGGTCAGGGGCCCCAGCCCCAGCATTTT	CASSGQGPQPQHF
TRBJ2-3	TRBV7-9	.	.	10	TGTGCCAGCAGCCCTTCTACGCAGTATTTT	CASSPSTQYF
TRBJ1-6	TRBV28	once	.	15	TGTGCCAGCAGCGGAAACCCGGGACAAAGGGCCACCCTCCACTTT	CASSGNPGQRATLHF
TRBJ2-5	TRBV7-2	.	TRBD2	15	TGTGCCAGCAGCTTGACTAGCGGGAGTTGGGAGACCCAGTACTTC	CASSLTSGSWETQYF
TRBJ1-5	TRBV20-1	.	TRBD1	10	TGCAGTGCTATGGACAGGGTCCAGCATTTT	CSAMDRVQHF
TRBJ2-1	TRBV7-2	.	.	16	TGTGCCAGCAGCTTAGTACCACAGGGCCTTTACAATGAGCAGTTCTTC	CASSLVPQGLYNEQFF
TRBJ2-1	TRBV28	few	TRBD1	15	TGTGCCAGCAGTGCACCGGGACAGGGCAACAATGAGCAGTTCTTC	CASSAPGQGNNEQFF
TRBJ2-5	TRBV23-1	.	.	15	TGCGCCAGCAGTCAATCCCCTATCATTTGGGAGACCCAGTACTTC	CASSQSPIIWETQYF
TRBJ2-1	TRBV4-1	.	.	17	TGCGCCAGCAGCCAAGGGCCAGGGGCGCATAATTACAATGAGCAGTTCTTC	CASSQGPGAHNYNEQFF
TRBJ2-7	TRBV5-1	.	TRBD1	14	TGCGCCAGCAGCACCCCACAGGGGACGAACGAGCAGTACTTC	CASSTPQGTNEQYF
TRBJ1-5	TRBV18	.	TRBD1	16	TGTGCCAGCTCACCACCCCCGGCAGGGGGGAATCAGCCCCAGCATTTT	CASSPPPAGGNQPQHF
TRBJ2-2	TRBV19	.	TRBD2	16	TGTGCCAGTAACCGACTAGCGGGGGAGAACACCGGGGAGCTGTTTTTT	CASNRLAGENTGELFF
TRBJ2-4	TRBV15	.	TRBD1	17	TGTGCCACCAGCAGAGGGGACAGGGTATCTCCCAAAAACATTCAGTACTTC	CATSRGDRVSPKNIQYF
TRBJ1-1	TRBV9	once	.	15	TGTGCCAGCAGCCCATTCGGACAGATGAACACTGAAGCTTTCTTT	CASSPFGQMNTEAFF
TRBJ1-4	TRBV18	.	.	14	TGTGCCAGCTCACCCACGGGGTTCGATGAAAAACTGTTTTTT	CASSPTGFDEKLFF
TRBJ2-7	TRBV18	.	TRBD2	20	TGTGCCAGCTCACCCCAACGACTAGCGGGAACCAAAATGCACCTCTACGAGCAGTACTTC	CASSPQRLAGTKMHLYEQYF
TRBJ2-3	TRBV5-1	.	TRBD2	16	TGCGCCAGCAGCTTGGGAGCGGGAGGGCCTGTAGATACGCAGTATTTT	CASSLGAGGPVDTQYF
TRBJ1-3	TRBV13	.	.	14	TGTGCCAGCAGCCCGAGGCGGACGGGAAACACCATATATTTT	CASSPRRTGNTIYF
TRBJ1-2	TRBV5-1	.	TRBD1	15	TGCGCCAGCACTCCCTGGGACAGGGGTGACTATGGCTACACCTTC	CASTPWDRGDYGYTF
TRBJ2-3	TRBV2	.	TRBD2	15	TGTGCCAGCAGTGAATCTAGCGGGAGTGTAGATACGCAGTATTTT	CASSESSGSVDTQYF